The 29 T cell receptor beta chains below were found in one sample sequenced in a study of cytotoxic CD8 clonotypes in ibrutinib-treated CLL. Only in-frame clones appear in the TCRdb table, and some are missing; sequencing was by immunoSEQ multiplex PCR. The sample has some 200,000 clones; roughly three quarters are singletons. The sample was PBMCs, taken after 12 months of ibrutinib treatment. These receptors came from a human donor with chronic lymphocytic leukemia.

The V and J genes are TRBV28 and TRBJ2-5; 10 bases line up with TRBD2. CDR1 and CDR2 from the germline V gene are MDHEN and SYDVKM. This CDR3 has 14 residues. The ends lost 10 bases at V and 1 base at J; junction bases unmatched: 6. For the CDR3, the DNA is TGTGCCACCCGGACTAGCGGATTCCAAGAGACCCAGTACTTC. It encodes CATRTSGFQETQYF. Complete variable domain (other parts from reference TRBV28 and TRBJ2-5): DVKVTQSSRYLVKRTGEKVFLECVQDMDHENMFWYRQDPGLGLRLIYFSYDVKMKEKGDIPEGYSVSREKKERFSLILESASTNQTSMYLCATRTSGFQETQYFGPGTRLLVL.

This chain joins TRBV5-1 and TRBJ2-7; a weak D match, TRBD1 (6 bases). The CDR3 runs 12 residues. The V end lost 3 bases, the J end lost 6 bases, and 10 bases lay between the germline ends. Germline lookup yields CDR1 SGHRS and CDR2 YFSETQ. The CDR3 spells CASSSGRGEQYF. CDR3 coding DNA: TGCGCCAGCAGCTCAGGCAGGGGCGAGCAGTACTTC.

V gene TRBV5-1 combines with J gene TRBJ1-2; D perhaps matches TRBD1 (6 bases). The V end was cut by 0 bases, the J end by 3 bases, with 12 bases between. This CDR3 has 15 residues. Germline CDR1 reads SGHRS; CDR2 reads YFSETQ. The CDR3 protein is CASSLGGGKDYGYTF. The CDR3 DNA reads as TGCGCCAGCAGCTTGGGAGGGGGGAAGGACTATGGCTACACCTTC.

Only one count was recorded for this clone. The chain has TRBV19 and TRBJ2-7; 10 bases are a match to TRBD1. In germline, CDR1 is LNHDA, CDR2 SQIVND (reference sequence). CDR3 length: 17 residues. V lost 5 bases to trimming and J lost 5 bases; unmatched junction nucleotides: 15. The DNA for the CDR3 is TGTGCCAGTAGTCCCCGGGACAGGGGAATTGGCCCCCACGAGCAGTACTTC. Protein product: CASSPRDRGIGPHEQYF.

V gene TRBV7-9 combines with J gene TRBJ2-5; no clear D gene. The CDR3 spans 13 residues. V was pared by 1 base and J by 5 bases, with 8 bases between. Germline V gene data show CDR1 as SEHNR and CDR2 as FQNEAQ (reference sequence). The CDR3 loop is CASSLVSRETQYF. CDR3 nucleotides: TGTGCCAGCAGCTTAGTCTCCCGGGAGACCCAGTACTTC.

This chain connects TRBV5-4 to TRBJ1-2; 10 nucleotides align to TRBD1. The CDR3 covers 15 residues. Germline trimming cut 4 bases from V and 3 bases from J; bases unmatched to any gene: 6. Germline V gene lookup returns CDR1 SGHNT and CDR2 YYREEE (reference sequence). CDR3 nucleotide sequence: TGTGCCAGCAGCCGGGGGACAGGGGTTTACTATGGCTACACCTTC. Its translation: CASSRGTGVYYGYTF.

The V and J genes are TRBV7-3 and TRBJ1-6, with D possibly matching TRBD1 (5 bases). V lost 5 bases to trimming and J lost 7 bases, with 12 bases between them. CDR1 SGHTA and CDR2 FQGTGA come from the germline V gene. The CDR3 covers 14 residues. The CDR3 sequence: CASSPGHPNSPLHF. CDR3 in DNA: TGTGCCAGCAGCCCAGGACACCCAAATTCACCCCTCCACTTT. The complete variable domain, with remaining parts taken from reference TRBV7-3 and TRBJ1-6, reads GAGVSQTPSNKVTEKGKYVELRCDPISGHTALYWYRQSLGQGPEFLIYFQGTGAADDSGLPNDRFFAVRPEGSVSTLKIQRTERGDSAVYLCASSPGHPNSPLHFGNGTRLTVT.

CDR3: CASRPWREALYEQYF. CDR3 nucleotide sequence: TGTGCCAGCAGGCCTTGGCGGGAGGCCCTCTACGAGCAGTACTTC. The J gene is TRBJ2-7, the V gene TRBV6-1; 8 bases line up with TRBD2. The germline V gene encodes CDR1 MNHNS and CDR2 SASEGT. V was pared by 6 bases and J by 3 bases, with 10 bases of the junction left unmatched. CDR3 length equals 15 residues.

This clone was observed a handful of times. The CDR3 DNA sequence: TGCGCCAGCAGTTCAGGCTGGTTGGGCAAACAAGAGACCCAGTACTTC. This translates into CASSSGWLGKQETQYF. J is TRBJ2-5 and V is TRBV5-1; the D is unclear. V was trimmed by 5 bases and J by 2 bases, leaving 19 bases between them. Germline CDR1 is SGHRS and CDR2 is YFSETQ. This CDR3 has 16 residues.

The rearrangement links TRBV15 to TRBJ1-2; D call uncertain. Deletions cut 0 bases from V and 4 bases from J, with 9 bases between. CDR3 length: 14 residues. The germline V gene encodes CDR1 LNHNV and CDR2 YYDKDF (reference sequence). For the CDR3, the DNA is TGTGCCACCAGCAGAGAGGTGGGTCCCTATGGCTACACCTTC. It is translated as CATSREVGPYGYTF. Combining the CDR3 with reference TRBV15 and TRBJ1-2 gives the whole variable domain DAMVIQNPRYQVTQFGKPVTLSCSQTLNHNVMYWYQQKSSQAPKLLFHYYDKDFNNEADTPDNFQSRRPNTSFCFLDIRSPGLGDTAMYLCATSREVGPYGYTFGSGTRLTVV.

This clone was seen only a few times. The chain employs TRBV14 and TRBJ2-1, with D unresolved. This CDR3 is 15 amino acids long. V lost 4 bases to trimming and J lost 0 bases, with 10 bases between them. In germline, CDR1 is SGHDN, CDR2 FVKESK. The CDR3 protein is CASSLGLFSYNEQFF. The DNA of the CDR3 is TGTGCCAGCAGCCTCGGGCTTTTCTCCTACAATGAGCAGTTCTTC.

The V gene is TRBV6-5, the J gene TRBJ2-5; D is possibly TRBD2 (6 bases). The CDR3 is made up of 16 amino acids. Germline CDR1 is MNHEY and CDR2 is SVGAGI. Trimming pared 2 bases from V and 5 bases from J, leaving 18 bases between. CDR3: CASSYGGKRFSETQYF. In DNA, the CDR3 is TGTGCCAGCAGTTACGGGGGGAAGCGATTCTCGGAGACCCAGTACTTC.

The chain combines TRBV14 with TRBJ2-7; possible D gene TRBD2, 5 bases. The ends were cut back, 2 bases at V and 6 bases at J, with 11 bases in the middle. This CDR3 region has 13 residues. Germline V gene data show CDR1 as SGHDN and CDR2 as FVKESK. CDR3 region: CASSQPNGVEQYF. The CDR3 nucleotides read TGTGCCAGCAGCCAACCCAACGGGGTCGAGCAGTACTTC.

The chain has TRBV2 and TRBJ2-3; 7 bases fit TRBD1. V shed 6 bases, J shed 3 bases, and the junction held 9 bases outside the gene matches. CDR1 and CDR2 (germline): SNHLY, FYNNEI. This CDR3 spans 15 amino acids. The CDR3 region is CASRERQGWTDTQYF. CDR3 in DNA: TGTGCCAGCAGGGAACGACAGGGTTGGACAGATACGCAGTATTTT.

The rearrangement links TRBV7-8 to TRBJ2-2; D is unresolved. The ends were cut back, 5 bases at V and 6 bases at J, with 16 bases in the middle. This CDR3 comprises 15 residues. Per the germline V gene, CDR1 is SGHVS and CDR2 is FQNEAQ. As DNA, the CDR3 is TGTGCCAGCAGCCCGAGCCGGGCCCCCCCCGGGGAGCTGTTTTTT. Its protein is CASSPSRAPPGELFF.

The table lists this clone with a count of one. The chain joins TRBV18 to TRBJ1-2, with 9 bases aligning to TRBD1. The V gene's germline CDR1 is KGHSH and CDR2 LQKENI. The junction had 12 bases not matched to a gene; V was cut back by 3 bases and J by 4 bases. CDR3 length equals 17 residues. The CDR3 nucleotides read TGTGCCAGCTCACCGCAGCCCTCCGGGACAGGGTCCTATGGCTACACCTTC. The encoded protein is CASSPQPSGTGSYGYTF.

The V call is TRBV7-9, the J call TRBJ1-1; D is undetermined. CDR3 size: 13 residues. Looked up from germline, CDR1 is SEHNR and CDR2 is FQNEAQ (reference sequence). V was cut by 2 bases and J by 5 bases, with 9 bases left in between. The CDR3 DNA reads as TGTGCCAGCAGCTTACATCCGGGAACTGAAGCTTTCTTT. Protein product: CASSLHPGTEAFF.

This chain links TRBV10-3 with TRBJ1-2; tentatively, D is TRBD1 (6 bases). V lost 5 bases, J lost 2 bases, and 15 bases lay in between. In germline, CDR1 is ENHRY, CDR2 SYGVKD. There are 15 residues in the CDR3. CDR3 DNA sequence: TGTGCCATCAGTTCTTCTACAGGGTGGAACTATGGCTACACCTTC. It specifies CAISSSTGWNYGYTF.

This clone came up a few times. This chain links TRBV4-1 with TRBJ1-5; D ambiguous. With 1 base removed from V and 0 bases from J, the gap between germline ends came to 7 bases. This CDR3 region has 15 residues. The germline V gene encodes CDR1 MGHRA and CDR2 YSYEKL. The CDR3 bases are TGCGCCAGCAGCCAAGCCCCGCATAGCAATCAGCCCCAGCATTTT. It is translated as CASSQAPHSNQPQHF.

The table lists this clone with a few counts. This chain connects TRBV19 to TRBJ2-7, with D possibly being TRBD1 or TRBD2 (5 bases each). This CDR3 spans 15 amino acids. The V end lost 5 bases, the J end lost 6 bases, and 20 bases lay between the germline ends. CDR1 is LNHDA, CDR2 SQIVND, per germline (reference sequence). CDR3 sequence (DNA): TGTGCCAGTAGTGTTGCCGCCGGGGCGGGTCGCGAGCAGTACTTC. Amino acids: CASSVAAGAGREQYF. Combining the CDR3 with reference TRBV19 and TRBJ2-7 gives the whole variable domain DGGITQSPKYLFRKEGQNVTLSCEQNLNHDAMYWYRQDPGQGLRLIYYSQIVNDFQKGDIAEGYSVSREKKESFPLTVTSAQKNPTAFYLCASSVAAGAGREQYFGPGTRLTVT.

The chain employs TRBV7-8 and TRBJ1-6, with TRBD1 as a possible D gene (6 bases). CDR3 length: 19 residues. The germline CDR1 and CDR2 sequences are SGHVS and FQNEAQ. V was shortened by 3 bases and J by 3 bases, with 21 bases between the two germline ends. This chain's CDR3 is CASSFVPTGTLVYNSPLHF. The DNA for the CDR3 is TGTGCCAGCAGCTTCGTTCCAACCGGGACACTGGTCTATAATTCACCCCTCCACTTT.

The rearrangement links TRBV25-1 to TRBJ2-3, with no clear D. From germline, CDR1 is MGHDK and CDR2 SYGVNS. Trimming took off 4 bases at V and 3 bases at J, with 2 bases between the two ends. This CDR3 is built from 11 residues. The CDR3, as DNA: TGTGCCAGCAGTGTAACAGATACGCAGTATTTT. Translated: CASSVTDTQYF.

This clone was picked up one time. CDR3 sequence: CASSHLTGRGETQYF. The CDR3 nucleotides read TGCGCCAGCAGCCACCTGACAGGGCGTGGAGAGACCCAGTACTTC. V usage is TRBV4-1 and J usage is TRBJ2-5; 7 bases match TRBD1. V shed 3 bases, J shed 4 bases, and the junction held 8 bases outside the gene matches. Germline V lookup: CDR1 MGHRA, CDR2 YSYEKL. The CDR3 runs 15 residues.

The table lists this clone with a few counts. The chain couples TRBV6-1 to TRBJ2-1; 7 bases map to TRBD1. Trimming cost V 2 bases and J 5 bases; bases outside gene matches: 9. This CDR3 comprises 16 residues. The germline CDR1 and CDR2 sequences are MNHNS and SASEGT. CDR3 region: CASSEWDSWGHNEQFF. Here the CDR3 DNA reads TGTGCCAGCAGTGAATGGGACAGTTGGGGGCACAATGAGCAGTTCTTC.

In its sample, this clone was seen once. J is TRBJ2-3 and V is TRBV5-4; unclear D gene. Trimming shortened V by 4 bases and J by 8 bases, and 20 bases separated the two germline ends. The CDR3 loop spans 15 amino acids. Germline lookup yields CDR1 SGHNT and CDR2 YYREEE (reference sequence). The DNA of the CDR3 is TGTGCCAGCAGCCCCTATATGACCGGGTATGGTACGCAGTATTTT. Amino acids: CASSPYMTGYGTQYF.

The sample holds a few counts of this clone. The chain links TRBV7-9 to TRBJ1-2; D ambiguous. The germline CDR1 and CDR2 sequences are SEHNR and FQNEAQ (reference sequence). The CDR3 consists of 12 residues. Trimming took 1 base from V and 8 from J, leaving 8 bases between them. The DNA of the CDR3 is TGTGCCAGCAGCTTAGATGGCCTCGGCTACACCTTC. Protein: CASSLDGLGYTF.

V usage is TRBV5-6 and J usage is TRBJ2-1; 9 nucleotides align to TRBD1. J lost 3 bases, V lost 0 bases, and 4 bases had no gene match. Germline CDR1 SGHDT, CDR2 YYEEEE. The CDR3 loop spans 16 amino acids. The CDR3 region has the DNA TGTGCCAGCAGCTTGGCCCGGACAGGGGTCTACAATGAGCAGTTCTTC. The encoded protein is CASSLARTGVYNEQFF. Full variable domain (outside the CDR3, taken from reference TRBV5-6 and TRBJ2-1): DAGVTQSPTHLIKTRGQQVTLRCSPKSGHDTVSWYQQALGQGPQFIFQYYEEEERQRGNFPDRFSGHQFPNYSSELNVNALLLGDSALYLCASSLARTGVYNEQFFGPGTRLTVL.

The gene calls are TRBV5-1 and TRBJ2-2; D might be TRBD2 (6 bases). The CDR3 spans 15 residues. V was pared by 0 bases and J by 7 bases, with 13 bases between. CDR1 is SGHRS and CDR2 is YFSETQ in the germline V gene. The CDR3 bases are TGCGCCAGCAGCTTGGAGAGGGCCGGGAGCGGGGAGCTGTTTTTT. It is translated as CASSLERAGSGELFF.

J is TRBJ2-1 and V is TRBV11-2; 9 nucleotides line up with TRBD2. The CDR3 runs to 19 residues. CDR1 SGHAT and CDR2 FQNNGV come from the germline V gene. Trimming removed 5 bases from V and 3 bases from J; junction bases left unmatched: 17. CDR3 residues: CASSEGTSGPRFDYNEQFF. CDR3 coding DNA: TGTGCCAGCAGCGAGGGCACTAGCGGGCCCCGTTTCGACTACAATGAGCAGTTCTTC.